The rows below give T cell receptor beta chains drawn from one sample of a study of shared clonotypes between healthy human individuals. Measured with immunoSEQ multiplex PCR; TCRdb has only the in-frame clones, and not every one. The profile covers roughly 500,000 clones, with 76% appearing a single time and under 15% taken by the ten largest. The sample taken for sequencing was PBMCs. The receptor set was obtained from a woman in her thirties or forties in good health. Some clones in this sample may be carry-over from other donors' samples. CDR3s include the opening cysteine and the closing phenylalanine or tryptophan. D genes are given only for firm matches. The size field is filled for only some rows; it gives once, few, many or a size class.

size | J | V | D | DNA | CDR3
- | TRBJ1-4 | TRBV27 | - | TGTGCCAGCAGTACCCACGTTCAGGGGAAACTGTTTTTT | CASSTHVQGKLFF
many | TRBJ2-7 | TRBV15 | - | TGTGCCACCAGCAGAGATGAGGACGAGCAGTACTTC | CATSRDEDEQYF
- | TRBJ2-3 | TRBV5-4 | - | TGTGCCAGCAGCTACAGCGGGAGCACAGATACGCAGTATTTT | CASSYSGSTDTQYF
- | TRBJ1-5 | TRBV9 | - | TGTGCCAGCAGCGTCGGCGGGGGGACTGGGCCCCAGCATTTT | CASSVGGGTGPQHF
- | TRBJ2-1 | TRBV28 | TRBD2 | TGTGCCAGCAGTTCCGGGACTAGCGGGTACAATGAGCAGTTCTTC | CASSSGTSGYNEQFF
- | TRBJ1-2 | TRBV4-1 | - | TGCGCCAGCAGCCAAAGGGTAGGGAACTATGGCTACACCTTC | CASSQRVGNYGYTF
- | TRBJ1-2 | TRBV10-3 | TRBD1 | TGTGCCATCAGTGTACAGGGGGATCATGGCTACACCTTC | CAISVQGDHGYTF
few | TRBJ2-1 | TRBV6-5 | - | TGTGCCAGTTCCCCGGCCGGCATGGTCAATGAGCAGTTCTTC | CASSPAGMVNEQFF
- | TRBJ2-7 | TRBV7-9 | TRBD2 | TGTGCCAGCAGCTATAGCGGGCGGAACTACGAGCAGTACTTC | CASSYSGRNYEQYF
- | TRBJ1-5 | TRBV10-1 | TRBD1 | TGCGCCGGGGGACAGAATAGCAATCAGCCCCAGCATTTT | CAGGQNSNQPQHF
few | TRBJ2-5 | TRBV13 | - | TGTGCCAGCAGCCCCCTAATGGGGCAAGAGACCCAGTACTTC | CASSPLMGQETQYF
- | TRBJ2-6 | TRBV7-6 | - | TGTGCCAGCGCGAGTGGGATTGGGGCCAACGTCCTGACTTTC | CASASGIGANVLTF
- | TRBJ2-5 | TRBV2 | - | TGTGCCAGCTTGACCGGGGGCTTGAAGACCCAGTACTTC | CASLTGGLKTQYF
once | TRBJ1-5 | TRBV28 | - | TGTGCCAGCAGTTCACCTTCGACAGGCGCCCCTGGCAATCAGCCCCAGCATTTT | CASSSPSTGAPGNQPQHF
- | TRBJ2-7 | TRBV6-4 | - | TGTGCCAGCAGGTCCCCCTCGTACGAGCAGTACTTC | CASRSPSYEQYF
- | TRBJ1-1 | TRBV11-2 | - | TGTGCCAGCAGCTTAGCCAGGGGGAACACTGAAGCTTTCTTT | CASSLARGNTEAFF
- | TRBJ2-2 | TRBV29-1 | - | TGCAGCGGGAGGGCCACCGGGGAGCTGTTTTTT | CSGRATGELFF
few | TRBJ2-2 | TRBV19 | - | TGTGCCAGTAGTATCCCGGAGGGTACCGGGGAGCTGTTTTTT | CASSIPEGTGELFF
few | TRBJ1-5 | TRBV28 | - | TGTGCCAGCAGTGCCCGCGGGGGGGATCATCAGCCCCAGCATTTT | CASSARGGDHQPQHF
few | TRBJ1-2 | TRBV10-3 | - | TGTGCCATCAGTGGGGGGCGGGACTATGGCTACACCTTC | CAISGGRDYGYTF
- | TRBJ2-1 | TRBV27 | TRBD2 | TGTGCCAGCAGTATTACCGGGACTAGCGGCTACAATGAGCAGTTCTTC | CASSITGTSGYNEQFF
medium-sized | TRBJ2-7 | TRBV15 | - | TGTGCCACCAGCTTGCAAATGCGGGGGCCACCCTACGAGCAGTACTTC | CATSLQMRGPPYEQYF
- | TRBJ1-5 | TRBV18 | - | TGTGCCAGCTCACCACCCCAAACAGGGTCGAATCAGCCCCAGCATTTT | CASSPPQTGSNQPQHF
- | TRBJ2-7 | TRBV4-3 | TRBD2 | TGCGCCAGCAGCCACCTAGCGGGATCCGCCTACGAGCAGTACTTC | CASSHLAGSAYEQYF
once | TRBJ2-2 | TRBV28 | - | TGTGCCAGCAGCCTCACACGGTACGGCGGCACCGGGGAGCTGTTTTTT | CASSLTRYGGTGELFF
- | TRBJ2-7 | TRBV5-1 | - | TGCGCCAGCACTAAAGACGGAAACTCCTACGAGCAGTACTTC | CASTKDGNSYEQYF
many | TRBJ2-3 | TRBV7-2 | TRBD2 | TGTGCCAGCAGGCAAATTAGCGGGAGTTCCGATACGCAGTATTTT | CASRQISGSSDTQYF
- | TRBJ2-7 | TRBV6-5 | TRBD2 | TGTGCCAGCAGTCCCAGGGTAGCGGGATACTACGAGCAGTACTTC | CASSPRVAGYYEQYF
- | TRBJ2-1 | TRBV29-1 | - | TGCAGCGTATTGCAGGGTTACAATGAGCAGTTCTTC | CSVLQGYNEQFF
- | TRBJ2-7 | TRBV12-2 | - | TGTGCAAGTCGCTTGGTGGAGTACGAGCAGTACTTC | CASRLVEYEQYF
- | TRBJ2-3 | TRBV28 | - | TGTGCCAGCAGTTTATTGGTGAATACGCAGTATTTT | CASSLLVNTQYF
- | TRBJ1-2 | TRBV5-4 | - | TGTGCCAGCAGCTTGGGGGACCTAAGGGGTGGCTATGGCTACACCTTC | CASSLGDLRGGYGYTF
few | TRBJ2-7 | TRBV4-1 | TRBD1 | TGCGCCAGCAGCCAAGGGACAGGGGCCTCCTACGAGCAGTACTTC | CASSQGTGASYEQYF
- | TRBJ2-7 | TRBV5-1 | TRBD1 | TGCGCCAGCAGCCAAGGGGGCGCCAATTACGAGCAGTACTTC | CASSQGGANYEQYF
few | TRBJ2-3 | TRBV19 | TRBD2 | TGTGCCAGTAGTATAGTCTCGCTAGCGGGAGATACGCAGTATTTT | CASSIVSLAGDTQYF
- | TRBJ2-3 | TRBV30 | - | TGTGCCTGGAGTGTAGGACACCTACGCACAGATACGCAGTATTTT | CAWSVGHLRTDTQYF
- | TRBJ1-6 | TRBV18 | - | TGTGCCAGCTCACCGGATGCCAGTTATAATTCACCCCTCCACTTT | CASSPDASYNSPLHF
- | TRBJ2-6 | TRBV19 | - | TGTGCCAGTAGCATACAGGGCCCTTACTCCTCTGGGGCCAACGTCCTGACTTTC | CASSIQGPYSSGANVLTF
- | TRBJ2-2 | TRBV4-3 | - | TGCGCCAGCAGCCAAGGACTCTCTGTAAACACCGGGGAGCTGTTTTTT | CASSQGLSVNTGELFF
- | TRBJ1-5 | TRBV2 | TRBD1 | TGTGCCAGCAAGGACAGGGTAACAAATCAGCCCCAGCATTTT | CASKDRVTNQPQHF
- | TRBJ2-2 | TRBV19 | TRBD2 | TGTGCCAGTAGTATAAGAGCGGGAGCCCCCGGGGAGCTGTTTTTT | CASSIRAGAPGELFF
- | TRBJ2-1 | TRBV12-5 | TRBD1 | TGTGCTAGTGGTGGGGGGACAGGGCCCTACAATGAGCAGTTCTTC | CASGGGTGPYNEQFF
- | TRBJ2-3 | TRBV7-3 | TRBD2 | TGTGCCAGCAGCTTAACCCCTAGCGGGGGCGCAGATACGCAGTATTTT | CASSLTPSGGADTQYF
- | TRBJ2-1 | TRBV5-1 | - | TGCGCCAGCAGCTCGCAGGGGATCTCCTACAATGAGCAGTTCTTC | CASSSQGISYNEQFF
- | TRBJ2-7 | TRBV5-4 | TRBD2 | TGTGCCAGCCGTCCAGCGGGAGGGGACGAGCAGTACTTC | CASRPAGGDEQYF
- | TRBJ2-6 | TRBV19 | - | TGTGCCAGTAGTGTAAGCAACTCTGGGGCCAACGTCCTGACTTTC | CASSVSNSGANVLTF
- | TRBJ1-4 | TRBV12-1 | - | TGTGCCAGCAGCCCCCGGGCCCCCCAAGGGAATGATGGAAAACTGTTTTTT | CASSPRAPQGNDGKLFF
few | TRBJ2-7 | TRBV28 | - | TGTGCCAGCAGCCGCCCCGCGGCCTACGAGCAGTACTTC | CASSRPAAYEQYF
- | TRBJ1-1 | TRBV9 | - | TGTGCCAGCAGCCCAAATTTAGGTATCACTGAAGCTTTCTTT | CASSPNLGITEAFF
- | TRBJ2-1 | TRBV6-1 | TRBD2 | TGTGCCAGCAGCCCCCTAGCGGGAGAGTACAATGAGCAGTTCTTC | CASSPLAGEYNEQFF
- | TRBJ2-7 | TRBV7-3 | TRBD1 | TGTGCCAGCAGCCGATCCGGGACAGGGACCTACGAGCAGTACTTC | CASSRSGTGTYEQYF
- | TRBJ2-1 | TRBV5-1 | TRBD1 | TGCGCCAGCAGCTCAGGGGGAGAGTCCTACAATGAGCAGTTCTTC | CASSSGGESYNEQFF
- | TRBJ2-7 | TRBV18 | TRBD2 | TGTGCCAGCTCACCAAGCGGGGACGCCGAGCAGTACTTC | CASSPSGDAEQYF
few | TRBJ1-1 | TRBV10-3 | - | TGTGCCATCAGTGAGGGCCCCAACACTGAAGCTTTCTTT | CAISEGPNTEAFF
- | TRBJ1-2 | TRBV28 | - | TGTGCCAGCACCATGGGGCAGAACTATGGCTACACCTTC | CASTMGQNYGYTF
few | TRBJ1-1 | TRBV18 | - | TGTGCCAGCTCACCACCGGGGCGGAACACTGAAGCTTTCTTT | CASSPPGRNTEAFF
few | TRBJ1-2 | TRBV30 | - | TGTGCCTGGAGTATAGGCCCCTATGGCTACACCTTC | CAWSIGPYGYTF